Listed here is a single T cell receptor (beta chain). The antigen it recognizes is unknown. Base qualities were left out, and no much larger clone turns up one base away. The entry originates in a study of blood T cell repertoires in COVID-19 (dated by TCRdb to about 2020). As for the study more broadly: The collaborator samples originated in the United States, Italy and Spain and spanned the acute and convalescent phases of COVID-19. The material from the prospective study consisted of cDNA or gDNA derived from T cells, B-cell-depleted T cells, or PBMCs. Where available, HLA class I and class II types were taken from metadata supplied by the sample provider and were not determined by assay-based typing. The samples were drawn from the first 160 participants of the ongoing ImmuneRACE study and from under 1,500 subjects provided by 6 global collaborators. The repertoires were released in a freely available public database meant as a resource for research on the immune response to SARS-CoV-2. The dataset comprised deeply sampled blood TCRbeta repertoires from subjects exposed to, actively infected with, or recovered from COVID-19. The sample metadata nearly always contained a de-identified subject ID, COVID-19 status, age in years and sex. The paper as a whole reports these results and caveats: The amount of clinical and demographic metadata varied by source and participant and was provided uncurated.

Enrolling through a virtual design, the prospective study's participants ranged in age from about 18 to 89 years and lived across roughly 24 United States geographic areas. In the prospective study, cohorts were assigned on the basis of participant-reported clinical history obtained from a screening survey and a study questionnaire. Exposed participants had been in contact, within 2 weeks of entering the study, with a person who had a PCR-confirmed or clinician-diagnosed case of COVID-19. Each participant in the prospective study had whole blood, serum and a nasopharyngeal or oropharyngeal swab collected by mobile phlebotomists. Participants in the prospective study had the option to provide additional blood draws and questionnaires over an approximately 2-month period. Before DNA extraction, prospective study blood samples were shipped either frozen or at room temperature. The immunoSEQ Assay, a bias-controlled multiplex PCR, was used to amplify TCRbeta CDR3 regions from genomic DNA. Concerning the study's data processing: The number of nucleated cells in each sample was estimated from the amplification of reference gene primers within the assay. To quantify the absolute abundance of each unique TCRbeta CDR3 rearrangement, sequence reads were collapsed and filtered. For each sample, productive Simpson clonality was calculated by taking the square root of Simpson's diversity index across productive rearrangements. As stored in TCRdb, this immuneACCESS dataset retains in-frame rearrangements with V and J assigned. A fraction of the clones does not appear; measured against another copy, unresolved V genes explain less than half of the discrepancy, and the remainder lacks a known reason. V and J calls and clone size are copied from that table; D and trimming were computed from the DNA. The sample table contains around 340,000 clones; only one count was recorded for around nine tenths of them. Of the sample, just over 1% is held by the ten largest clones.

V was cut back by 0 bases and J by 2 bases, leaving a gap of 5 bases between them. The CDR3 starts with the cysteine, ends with the phenylalanine, and has 13 residues. Only the CDR3 DNA is retained, 39 bases long and in frame from the first base. CDR1 and CDR2, looked up from the germline V gene (reference sequence), are GTSNPN and SVGIG. The rearranged chain carries TRBV30 and TRBJ1-5; TRBD1 could be the D gene, as 5 bases match. The TCR originated in a woman younger than 45 who had been exposed to COVID-19. Specimen: PBMCs or T cells enriched from blood (not recorded which). The nucleotide sequence is given as TGTGCCTGGAGTGTAGGGGGCAATCAGCCCCAGCATTTT. Its product reads: CAWSVGGNQPQHF. Outside the CDR3, residues come from the reference TRBV30 and TRBJ1-5 proteins, so the full variable domain is: SQTIHQWPATLVQPVGSPLSLECTVEGTSNPNLYWYRQAAGRGLQLLFYSVGIGQISSEVPQNLSASRPQDRQFILSSKKLLLSDSGFYLCAWSVGGNQPQHFGDGTRLSIL.